Below are 27 T cell receptor beta chains sequenced from a single sample in a study of CD8 T cells in ankylosing spondylitis. TCRdb fed the 5' RACE reads into MiXCR, producing one record per CDR3 protein. The sample shows roughly 120,000 distinct CDR3 sequences, roughly 15% of them seen only once. Material for sequencing was blood, either unsorted or a sorted T cell fraction (not recorded which). These receptors originate from a female donor with ankylosing spondylitis or in good health (not recorded which).

This clonotype was observed a handful of times. The chain employs TRBV7-9 and TRBJ2-7; TRBD1 agrees at 8 bases. V gave up 5 bases and J gave up 2 bases; unmatched junction bases: 8. Germline V gives CDR1 SEHNR, CDR2 FQNEAQ (reference sequence). The CDR3 covers 15 residues. DNA of the CDR3: TGTGCCAGCAGCACAACACAGGGGGTTCCCTACGAGCAGTACTTC. As protein: CASSTTQGVPYEQYF.

This clonotype was detected many times. The chain uses TRBV2 and TRBJ2-2, with D tentatively TRBD1 (5 bases). This CDR3 has 14 amino acids. V was pared by 6 bases and J by 1 base, with 9 bases between. Germline-derived CDR1 and CDR2 are SNHLY and FYNNEI. The CDR3 region is CASSRGQNTGELFF. The DNA of the CDR3 is TGTGCCAGCAGCAGAGGACAGAACACCGGGGAGCTGTTTTTT.

A few counts support this clonotype. The genes are TRBV5-1 and TRBJ2-7; TRBD2 matches 11 bases. J gave up 3 bases and V 4 bases, and 9 bases lay outside the gene matches. CDR3 length: 16 amino acids. Germline V gives CDR1 SGHRS, CDR2 YFSETQ. In nucleotides, the CDR3 is TGCGCCAGCAGCCCTACATTGCTAGCGGGAGGCTACGAGCAGTACTTC. Translation: CASSPTLLAGGYEQYF.

The gene calls are TRBV7-2 and TRBJ2-1, with 8 bases fitting TRBD2. Germline trimming cut 5 bases from V and 4 bases from J; bases unmatched to any gene: 10. Looked up from germline, CDR1 is SGHTA and CDR2 is FQGNSA. The CDR3 is 16 amino acids. CDR3 coding DNA: TGTGCCAGCAGCCCAGCCCAGCGGGGGTGGTACAATGAGCAGTTCTTC. Its protein product is CASSPAQRGWYNEQFF.

This clonotype has only a few counts. A read error may account for a junction end that differs from germline. The chain recombines TRBV7-7 with TRBJ2-2; D might be TRBD2 (5 bases). The CDR3 sequence is 15 residues long. Germline V CDR1 and CDR2: SSHAT, FNYEAQ (reference sequence). The CDR3 DNA sequence: TGTGCTAGCAGCTTGGGTTCGCGGGTAACCGGGGAGCTGTTTTTT. Encoded protein: CASSLGSRVTGELFF.

V is TRBV29-1 and J is TRBJ1-2; no reliable D call. The germline CDR1 and CDR2 sequences are SQVTM and ANQGSEA. V gave up 6 bases and J gave up 3 bases, with 8 bases separating them. This CDR3 spans 11 amino acids. CDR3 DNA: TGCAGCGTCCTTCTTGACTATGGCTACACCTTC. Protein: CSVLLDYGYTF.

Details on this clonotype: A much larger clonotype is one base distant, so this may be a read error. The rearrangement links TRBV5-1 to TRBJ2-3, with a possible D match to TRBD1 (6 bases). Germline CDR1 reads SGHRS; CDR2 reads YFSETQ. The CDR3 consists of 15 residues. CDR3 sequence: CASSIGQTVTNTQYF. In DNA form, the CDR3 reads TGCGCCAGCAGCATTGGACAGACCGTCACAAATACGCAGTATTTT.

This clonotype occurred a few times. The V gene is TRBV20-1, the J gene TRBJ2-2; 12 bases are a match to TRBD2. The CDR3 consists of 17 residues. CDR1 is DFQATT and CDR2 is SNEGSKA in the germline V gene (reference sequence). Germline trimming cut 3 bases from V and 2 bases from J; bases unmatched to any gene: 7. In DNA, the CDR3 is TGCAGTGCTAGGGCTAGCGGGAGGGCCTTCAACACCGGGGAGCTGTTTTTT. Translation: CSARASGRAFNTGELFF.

In its sample, this clonotype was seen a few times. This sequence joins TRBV15 and TRBJ1-6, with unresolved D. The CDR3 spans 17 residues. Germline values: CDR1 LNHNV, CDR2 YYDKDF (reference sequence). V was pared by 1 base and J by 9 bases, with 19 bases between. The CDR3 DNA reads as TGTGCCACCAGCAGAGCCTTGGACGGATCTAGGACTTCACCCCTCCACTTT. Translating gives CATSRALDGSRTSPLHF.

This chain uses TRBV27 with TRBJ2-3, with D possibly matching TRBD2 (6 bases). The CDR3 runs to 15 residues. Germline V gene sequence: CDR1 MNHEY, CDR2 SMNVEV (reference sequence). The ends were cut back, 5 bases at V and 4 bases at J, with 16 bases in the middle. The CDR3 sequence: CASSRLAAGPDTQYF. CDR3 in DNA: TGTGCCAGCAGTCGATTGGCGGCGGGGCCAGATACGCAGTATTTT.

V usage is TRBV12-3 or TRBV12-4 and J usage is TRBJ2-3, with D unclear. The CDR3 consists of 9 residues. V shed 5 bases and J shed 12 bases, with 6 bases lying between them. CDR3 bases: TGTGCCAGCAGTCCAGTCCAGTATTTT. It is translated as CASSPVQYF.

A few counts support this clonotype. The rearrangement links TRBV28 to TRBJ2-1, with D perhaps given as TRBD1 or TRBD2 (5 bases each). Germline CDR1 MDHEN, CDR2 SYDVKM. The CDR3 extends over 14 amino acids. V was trimmed by 10 bases and J by 7 bases, leaving 20 bases between them. CDR3 residues: CAKGLAYLRNEQFF. CDR3 nucleotide sequence: TGTGCCAAGGGGCTAGCTTATTTGAGGAATGAGCAGTTCTTC.

The genes are TRBV15 and TRBJ2-7, with D unclear. The CDR3 loop spans 15 amino acids. V was trimmed by 0 bases and J by 3 bases, leaving 12 bases between them. Germline CDR1 and CDR2: LNHNV and YYDKDF (reference sequence). The CDR3 DNA follows: TGTGCCACCAGCAGAGATCTAACGGTCCACTACGAGCAGTACTTC. Translated, it gives CATSRDLTVHYEQYF.

There are many counts of this clonotype. CDR3 loop: CSTVTGTTYTDTQYF. The CDR3 DNA reads TGCAGTACGGTCACCGGGACTACTTACACAGATACGCAGTATTTT. The chain joins TRBV20-1 to TRBJ2-3, with 7 bases matching TRBD2. The CDR3 has 15 amino acids. Germline V gene lookup returns CDR1 DFQATT and CDR2 SNEGSKA (reference sequence). Trimming took 8 bases from V and 2 from J; bases not matched to a gene: 13.

The chain has TRBV12-3 or TRBV12-4 and TRBJ2-7, with TRBD1 matching over 9 bases. The CDR3 covers 13 residues. Trimming took 3 bases from V and 6 from J; bases not matched to a gene: 3. Here the CDR3 DNA reads TGTGCCAGCAGTTTTCGACAGGGGGGCGAGCAGTACTTC. Encoded protein: CASSFRQGGEQYF.

The chain has TRBV20-1 and TRBJ2-7, with D perhaps TRBD2 (5 bases). The CDR3 has 13 residues. Trimming shortened V by 7 bases and J by 0 bases, and 13 bases separated the two germline ends. The V gene's germline CDR1 is DFQATT and CDR2 SNEGSKA (reference sequence). DNA of the CDR3: TGCAGTGTTGTCGGGGAAAGCTCCTACGAGCAGTACTTC. Translating it yields CSVVGESSYEQYF.

The rearrangement uses TRBV5-5 and TRBJ2-5, with D perhaps matching TRBD1 or TRBD2 (5 bases each). The CDR3 covers 15 residues. Germline CDR1 reads SGHKS; CDR2 reads YYEKEE (reference sequence). With 0 bases removed from V and 2 bases from J, the gap between germline ends came to 11 bases. CDR3 DNA sequence: TGTGCCAGCAGCTTGGCCGGGGCGATTCAAGAGACCCAGTACTTC. It codes for CASSLAGAIQETQYF.

This clonotype was seen only a few times. The CDR3 protein is CASSFISSGGAQYF. CDR3 nucleotides: TGTGCCAGCAGTTTCATATCTAGCGGGGGGGCCCAATACTTC. The rearrangement uses TRBV2 and TRBJ2-7; 12 bases line up with TRBD2. The CDR3 spans 14 residues. The trim removed 5 bases at V and 13 bases at J, leaving 12 bases unmatched. Germline V lookup: CDR1 SNHLY, CDR2 FYNNEI.

This clonotype occurred a few times. Here the CDR3 reads CSASGSSSYNEQFF. CDR3 bases: TGCAGTGCTAGCGGGAGTAGCTCCTACAATGAGCAGTTCTTC. The rearrangement links TRBV20-1 to TRBJ2-1, with a weak D call TRBD2 (6 bases). From germline, CDR1 is DFQATT and CDR2 SNEGSKA (reference sequence). V lost 3 bases and J lost 0, with 9 bases in between. This CDR3 comprises 14 residues.

This clonotype occurred a few times. DNA for the CDR3: TGTGCCAGCAGCTTGCTGCCAGGGGGTGGCAATCAGCCCCAGCATTTT. Protein: CASSLLPGGGNQPQHF. The chain uses TRBV5-5 and TRBJ1-5; 7 positions agree with TRBD1. The CDR3 runs 16 residues. Germline assignment: CDR1 SGHKS and CDR2 YYEKEE (reference sequence). Trimming cost V 1 base and J 2 bases; bases outside gene matches: 6.

This clonotype occurred a few times. The V gene is TRBV5-4, the J gene TRBJ2-2, with 9 bases lining up with TRBD2. CDR1 and CDR2 (germline): SGHNT, YYREEE (reference sequence). V dropped 1 base and J dropped 3; count of bases not matched to a gene: 4. The CDR3 has 16 amino acids. Here the CDR3 DNA reads TGTGCCAGCAGCTTGTCTAGCGGGGCCTACACCGGGGAGCTGTTTTTT. This sequence encodes CASSLSSGAYTGELFF.

V gene TRBV18 combines with J gene TRBJ1-1, with D perhaps matching TRBD1 (6 bases). Trimming removed 5 bases at V and 4 bases at J, with 20 bases between. CDR3 length: 16 amino acids. The V gene's germline CDR1 is KGHSH and CDR2 LQKENI. CDR3 nucleotides: TGTGCCAGCTCAACCACCGTATCAGGGGCCTCCACTGAAGCTTTCTTT. Protein product: CASSTTVSGASTEAFF.

This clonotype was seen only a few times. The rearrangement links TRBV3-1 to TRBJ2-1; a possible D gene is TRBD2 (6 bases). Germline loops: CDR1 LGHDT, CDR2 YNNKEL (reference sequence). Trimming pared 8 bases from V and 5 bases from J, leaving 13 bases between. The CDR3 runs to 13 residues. The CDR3 nucleotides read TGTGCCAGCCCGGTGGGACTCCACAATGAGCAGTTCTTC. Protein: CASPVGLHNEQFF.

The rearrangement joins TRBV18 to TRBJ1-3; D gene uncertain. V gave up 4 bases and J gave up 3 bases, with 13 bases separating them. Germline CDR1 is KGHSH and CDR2 is LQKENI. CDR3 length: 15 amino acids. DNA of the CDR3: TGTGCCAGCTCACTGGACGATAAAGGTGGAAACACCATATATTTT. As protein: CASSLDDKGGNTIYF.

The sample holds many counts of this clonotype. The chain links TRBV9 to TRBJ2-3; 10 bases are shared with TRBD2. The CDR3 is 15 amino acids. With 3 bases clipped from V and 7 bases from J, the junction kept 8 bases outside the gene matches. CDR1 SGDLS and CDR2 YYNGEE come from the germline V gene. CDR3 nucleotide sequence: TGTGCCAGCAGCGAAGCGGGGGGGAACCTGAATACGCAGTATTTT. It is translated as CASSEAGGNLNTQYF. Together with reference TRBV9 and TRBJ2-3, the CDR3 gives the full variable domain: DSGVTQTPKHLITATGQRVTLRCSPRSGDLSVYWYQQSLDQGLQFLIQYYNGEERAKGNILERFSAQQFPDLHSELNLSSLELGDSALYFCASSEAGGNLNTQYFGPGTRLTVL.

V is TRBV6-5 and J is TRBJ2-6; tentative D call: TRBD2 (6 bases). V was pared by 2 bases and J by 1 base, with 15 bases between. The CDR3 covers 18 residues. Germline values: CDR1 MNHEY, CDR2 SVGAGI. The CDR3 region is CASSYSRGGTSGANVLTF. The CDR3 DNA is TGTGCCAGCAGTTACAGTCGGGGAGGTACTTCTGGGGCCAACGTCCTGACTTTC.

This clonotype was recorded a few times. This chain connects TRBV6-1 to TRBJ1-2, with 10 bases fitting TRBD1. V trimming: 5 bases; J trimming: 8 bases; junction bases outside the gene matches: 8. Germline V gives CDR1 MNHNS, CDR2 SASEGT. The CDR3 runs to 14 residues. The CDR3 region is CASSQRQGAEGYTF. In DNA, the CDR3 is TGTGCCAGCAGTCAGAGACAGGGGGCGGAGGGCTACACCTTC.